This is a list of T cell receptor beta chains from one sample in a study of graft-versus-host responses after intestinal transplantation. Assay: immunoSEQ multiplex PCR; the TCRdb copy retains only in-frame clones and omits some. The sample lists around 33,000 clones, around 94% occurring once. Sequencing was performed on PBMCs, taken 16 days after intestinal transplant. The receptors shown here come from a human patient who received an intestinal transplant, so some T cells may come from the graft donor. Each CDR3 is given with its conserved first and last residue. The D gene is left open where the match is weak. Part of the rows lack a size; the others show once, few, many or a class for expanded clones.

D gene	J gene	clone size	V gene	CDR3 length	CDR3 DNA	CDR3 protein
TRBD2	TRBJ2-1	few	TRBV13	16	TGTGCCAGCAGCTTAGGCCTGAGCGGGAGCGACAATGAGCAGTTCTTC	CASSLGLSGSDNEQFF
TRBD2	TRBJ2-3	-	TRBV5-4	11	TGTGCCAGCAGCTGGGGGGGTACGCAGTATTTT	CASSWGGTQYF
-	TRBJ1-3	few	TRBV5-8	15	TGTGCCAGCAGCTTAAGGGTCCCCTCTGGAAACACCATATATTTT	CASSLRVPSGNTIYF
TRBD2	TRBJ2-7	-	TRBV6-4	18	TGTGCCAGCAGTGACTCTTTTAGGCGGGAGGAGATATATTACGAGCAGTACTTC	CASSDSFRREEIYYEQYF
-	TRBJ1-5	-	TRBV19	15	TGTGCCAGTACCCTCGGACAGAATAGCAATCAGCCCCAGCATTTT	CASTLGQNSNQPQHF
-	TRBJ2-5	-	TRBV13	14	TGTGCCAGCAGCATCGGGACATATCAAGAGACCCAGTACTTC	CASSIGTYQETQYF
TRBD2	TRBJ2-1	-	TRBV15	18	TGTGCCACCAGCAGAGCCTGGACTAGCGGGTCCGCAGGTGGTGAGCAGTTCTTC	CATSRAWTSGSAGGEQFF
-	TRBJ2-3	-	TRBV2	11	TGTGCCAGCACACAGCTGGATACGCAGTATTTT	CASTQLDTQYF
-	TRBJ1-4	-	TRBV2	14	TGTGCCAGCACCCCCTGGAGGGAATCGGAAAAACTGTTTTTT	CASTPWRESEKLFF
TRBD1	TRBJ1-4	-	TRBV11-2	16	TGTGCCAGCAGCTTAGGAGCTTGGGACAGGGGTGAAAAACTGTTTTTT	CASSLGAWDRGEKLFF
-	TRBJ2-7	-	TRBV27	12	TGTGCCAGCAGGGGGCTGGAGTACGAGCAGTACTTC	CASRGLEYEQYF
-	TRBJ2-6	-	TRBV7-8	16	TGTGCCAGCAGCTTAGAGACACGCTCTGGGGCCAACGTCCTGACTTTC	CASSLETRSGANVLTF
TRBD1	TRBJ1-1	-	TRBV7-9	15	TGTGCCAGCAGCTACCCCGGACAGGTAAACACTGAAGCTTTCTTT	CASSYPGQVNTEAFF
-	TRBJ1-1	-	TRBV6-5	13	TGTGCCAGCAGTCTCGGACCGAACACTGAAGCTTTCTTT	CASSLGPNTEAFF
TRBD2	TRBJ2-5	-	TRBV4-3	15	TGCGCCAGCAGCCGGGGACTAGCGGGGCAAGAGACCCAGTACTTC	CASSRGLAGQETQYF
-	TRBJ2-2	-	TRBV9	15	TGTGCCAGCAGCGTACTTATGACCAACACCGGGGAGCTGTTTTTT	CASSVLMTNTGELFF
-	TRBJ2-3	-	TRBV27	12	TGTGCCAGCGGCCTTTGGGCAGATACGCAGTATTTT	CASGLWADTQYF
TRBD2	TRBJ2-1	-	TRBV4-1	20	TGCGCCAGCAGCCAAGAATCGGGGCATCTTCGCGGGGGGGTCTACAATGAGCAGTTCTTC	CASSQESGHLRGGVYNEQFF
-	TRBJ1-1	-	TRBV4-3	14	TGCGCCAGCAGCCAACAACGAGTGAACACTGAAGCTTTCTTT	CASSQQRVNTEAFF
TRBD2	TRBJ2-1	-	TRBV27	15	TGTGCCAGCAGTTTAGCGGGAGGGCCCAGGAATGAGCAGTTCTTC	CASSLAGGPRNEQFF
-	TRBJ1-2	-	TRBV11-2	16	TGTGCCAGCAGCTTAGATAAGCACAAACCTAACTATGGCTACACCTTC	CASSLDKHKPNYGYTF
-	TRBJ2-1	-	TRBV5-4	15	TGTGCCAGCAGCTTAGATCGCGGCCTTGGGAATGAGCAGTTCTTC	CASSLDRGLGNEQFF
-	TRBJ2-7	-	TRBV28	12	TGTGCCAGCAGTCCCCCTAGCTACGAGCAGTACTTC	CASSPPSYEQYF
-	TRBJ1-1	-	TRBV30	16	TGTGCCTGGAGTGTACGGTGGGGAGGGGTGAACACTGAAGCTTTCTTT	CAWSVRWGGVNTEAFF
TRBD2	TRBJ2-7	-	TRBV5-8	15	TGTGCCAGCAGCTTGCGGGGAGCGGGAGCCTACGAGCAGTACTTC	CASSLRGAGAYEQYF
TRBD1	TRBJ2-7	-	TRBV9	13	TGTGCCAGCAGCGCCTCAGGGGGCAACGAGCAGTACTTC	CASSASGGNEQYF
-	TRBJ2-7	-	TRBV6-5	15	TGTGCCAGCAGATTTTTAACAGGGATCGCCTACGAGCAGTACTTC	CASRFLTGIAYEQYF
-	TRBJ2-4	-	TRBV6-5	13	TGTGCCGCTACCGACAGGGCCAAAAACATTCAGTACTTC	CAATDRAKNIQYF
TRBD2	TRBJ2-3	-	TRBV4-1	16	TGCGCCAGCAGCCCCGGGACTAGCGAGATCGCAGATACGCAGTATTTT	CASSPGTSEIADTQYF
TRBD2	TRBJ2-7	-	TRBV28	15	TGTGCCAGCAATACCGTGGGGGAGGGCCTAAACGAGCAGTACTTC	CASNTVGEGLNEQYF
TRBD1	TRBJ2-1	-	TRBV19	12	TGTGCCAGTAGTATTTACAGGGGTGAGCAGTTCTTC	CASSIYRGEQFF
TRBD2	TRBJ2-3	-	TRBV27	15	TGTGCCAGCACTAGCGGGAGCCCGGCCGCAGATACGCAGTATTTT	CASTSGSPAADTQYF
-	TRBJ2-3	-	TRBV5-1	15	TGCGCCAGCTCCGGCCGGGACCGAACCACAGATACGCAGTATTTT	CASSGRDRTTDTQYF
TRBD2	TRBJ2-7	-	TRBV28	14	TGTGCCAGCAGGCGACTAGCGGGAGCCTACGAGCAGTACTTC	CASRRLAGAYEQYF
TRBD2	TRBJ2-1	-	TRBV4-3	16	TGCGCCAGCAGCCCGGGGACTAGCGGGATTGGAAATGAGCAGTTCTTC	CASSPGTSGIGNEQFF
-	TRBJ1-1	-	TRBV28	16	TGTGCCAGCAGTTTACCGGTCGGGACTCAGAACACTGAAGCTTTCTTT	CASSLPVGTQNTEAFF
-	TRBJ1-4	-	TRBV15	17	TGTGCCACCAGCAGAGATCGCCAGTCCCTCGCTAATGAAAAACTGTTTTTT	CATSRDRQSLANEKLFF
TRBD1	TRBJ1-6	-	TRBV5-1	16	TGCGCCAGCAGCCCCGGACAGGGGATGGGGAATTCACCCCTCCACTTT	CASSPGQGMGNSPLHF
-	TRBJ2-7	-	TRBV6-1	15	TGTGCCAGCACCAATGAGGACTCCGGCCTCTACGAGCAGTACTTC	CASTNEDSGLYEQYF
TRBD1	TRBJ1-1	-	TRBV6-5	13	TGTGCCAGCAGCACGGACAGGGACTCTGAAGCTTTCTTT	CASSTDRDSEAFF
TRBD2	TRBJ2-1	-	TRBV27	14	TGTGCCAGCAGTCCTGGACTAGCGGGGGCTGAGCAGTTCTTC	CASSPGLAGAEQFF
-	TRBJ2-2	-	TRBV5-8	14	TGTGCCAGCAGCTTGGAGCCAGCAACCGGGGAGCTGTTTTTT	CASSLEPATGELFF
-	TRBJ2-7	-	TRBV4-3	14	TGCGCCAGCAGCCAAGGCGGAGGGGGAAACGAGCAGTACTTC	CASSQGGGGNEQYF
TRBD1	TRBJ1-1	-	TRBV28	15	TGTGCCAGCAGTTTATTTGGACAGGGGAACACTGAAGCTTTCTTT	CASSLFGQGNTEAFF
-	TRBJ1-5	-	TRBV28	17	TGTGCCAGCACATCGGAATGGCCCAACGGGGAGGGGCAGCCCCAGCATTTT	CASTSEWPNGEGQPQHF
-	TRBJ2-7	-	TRBV28	15	TGTGCCAGCAGTTTATTTTTGGGGGCAGGATACGAGCAGTACTTC	CASSLFLGAGYEQYF
-	TRBJ1-1	-	TRBV11-2	16	TGTGCCAGCAGCTCCCCGGGGGGGTTAATGAACACTGAAGCTTTCTTT	CASSSPGGLMNTEAFF
-	TRBJ2-1	once	TRBV14	13	TGTGCCAGCAGCCAAGAAGCGAGAAGCAAGCAGTTCTTC	CASSQEARSKQFF
TRBD1	TRBJ2-1	once	TRBV30	17	TGTGCCTGGAGTGGAGAAGCCGGGACAGGGGGCTACAATGAGCAGTTCTTC	CAWSGEAGTGGYNEQFF
-	TRBJ2-1	-	TRBV28	15	TGTGCCAGCAGTTTAGCGTCCCACGGGTACAATGAGCAGTTCTTC	CASSLASHGYNEQFF
-	TRBJ2-5	-	TRBV11-3	13	TGTGCCAGCAGCCGTCGGGGGTTAGAGACCCAGTACTTC	CASSRRGLETQYF
-	TRBJ2-7	-	TRBV6-5	16	TGTGCCAGCAGTTACTCGAGCCCGGGAGCCCAAGGCGAGCAGTACTTC	CASSYSSPGAQGEQYF
TRBD1	TRBJ1-4	-	TRBV6-1	15	TGTGCCAGCAACCCCCGACAGGGATCGGATGAAAAACTGTTTTTT	CASNPRQGSDEKLFF